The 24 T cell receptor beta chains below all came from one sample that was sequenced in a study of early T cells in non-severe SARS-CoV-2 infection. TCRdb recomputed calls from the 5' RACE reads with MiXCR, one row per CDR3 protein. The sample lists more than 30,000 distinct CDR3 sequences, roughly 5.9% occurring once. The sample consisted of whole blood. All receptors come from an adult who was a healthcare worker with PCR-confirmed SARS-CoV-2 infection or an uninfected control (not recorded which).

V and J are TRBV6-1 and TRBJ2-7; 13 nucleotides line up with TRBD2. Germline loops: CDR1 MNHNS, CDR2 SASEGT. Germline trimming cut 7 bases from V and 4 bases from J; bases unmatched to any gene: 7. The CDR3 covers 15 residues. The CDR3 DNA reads TGTGCCAGCAAAGTGACTAGCGGGAGGTTTTACGAGCAGTACTTC. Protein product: CASKVTSGRFYEQYF.

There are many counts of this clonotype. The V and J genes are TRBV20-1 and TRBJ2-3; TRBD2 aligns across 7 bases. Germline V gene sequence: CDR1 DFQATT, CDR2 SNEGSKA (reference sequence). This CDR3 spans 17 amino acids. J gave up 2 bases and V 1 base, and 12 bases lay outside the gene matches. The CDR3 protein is CSARGGFLAGATDTQYF. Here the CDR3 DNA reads TGCAGTGCTAGAGGAGGTTTTTTGGCGGGAGCCACAGATACGCAGTATTTT.

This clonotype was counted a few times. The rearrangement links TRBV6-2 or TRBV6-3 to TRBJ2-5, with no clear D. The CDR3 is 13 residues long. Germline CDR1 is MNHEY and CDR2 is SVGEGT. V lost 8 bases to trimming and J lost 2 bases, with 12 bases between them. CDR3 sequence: CASLKPGQETQYF. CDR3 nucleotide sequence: TGTGCCAGCCTTAAGCCCGGGCAAGAGACCCAGTACTTC.

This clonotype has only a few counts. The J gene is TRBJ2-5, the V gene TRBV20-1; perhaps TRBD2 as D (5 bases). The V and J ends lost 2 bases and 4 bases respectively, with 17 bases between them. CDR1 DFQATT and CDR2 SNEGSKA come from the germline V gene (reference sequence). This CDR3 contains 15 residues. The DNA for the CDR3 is TGCAGTGCTAGACCCAGGACTCCCTCGGGAGAGACCCAGTACTTC. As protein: CSARPRTPSGETQYF.

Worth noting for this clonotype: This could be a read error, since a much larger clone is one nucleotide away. The CDR3 nucleotides read TGTGCCAGTAGTAGGGAGCCCGGCGTGAGCCACACCTTC. Encoded protein: CASSREPGVSHTF. The chain joins TRBV19 to TRBJ1-2; D is unresolved. The CDR3 loop spans 13 amino acids. The V gene lost 4 bases and the J gene lost 12 bases, with 18 bases spanning the gap. The germline V gene encodes CDR1 LNHDA and CDR2 SQIVND (reference sequence).

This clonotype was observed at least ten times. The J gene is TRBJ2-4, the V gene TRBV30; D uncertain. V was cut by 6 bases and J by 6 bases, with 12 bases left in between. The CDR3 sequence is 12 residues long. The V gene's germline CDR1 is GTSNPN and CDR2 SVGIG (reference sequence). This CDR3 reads CACYPQGNIQYF. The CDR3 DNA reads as TGTGCCTGTTACCCTCAAGGAAACATTCAGTACTTC.

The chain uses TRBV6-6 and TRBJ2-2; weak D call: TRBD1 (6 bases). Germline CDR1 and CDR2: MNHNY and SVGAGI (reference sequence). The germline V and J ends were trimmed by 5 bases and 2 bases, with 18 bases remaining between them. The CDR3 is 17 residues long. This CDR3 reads CASSPLGHPLNTGELFF. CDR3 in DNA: TGTGCCAGCAGTCCCCTGGGACATCCCCTTAACACCGGGGAGCTGTTTTTT.

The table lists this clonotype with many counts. The DNA of the CDR3 is TGTGCCAGCAGAGAGGGACAGAGTCAAGAGACCCAGTACTTC. Translation: CASREGQSQETQYF. This chain joins TRBV2 and TRBJ2-5, with 7 bases that match TRBD1. The CDR3 consists of 14 residues. CDR1 SNHLY and CDR2 FYNNEI come from the germline V gene. Trimming took 6 bases from V and 2 from J; bases not matched to a gene: 6.

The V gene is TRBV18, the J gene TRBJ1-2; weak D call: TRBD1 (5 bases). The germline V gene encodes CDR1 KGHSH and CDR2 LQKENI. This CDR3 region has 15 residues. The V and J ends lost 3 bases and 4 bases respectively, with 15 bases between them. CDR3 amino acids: CASSPTAGIGYGYTF. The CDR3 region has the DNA TGTGCCAGCTCACCGACGGCAGGGATCGGCTATGGCTACACCTTC.

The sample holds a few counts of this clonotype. The DNA of the CDR3 is TGTGCCAGCAGCCTGGCGGTTCCCTACGAGCAGTACTTC. This translates into CASSLAVPYEQYF. The chain couples TRBV7-2 to TRBJ2-7, with D uncertain. Trimming took off 5 bases at V and 2 bases at J, with 10 bases between the two ends. Germline CDR1 reads SGHTA; CDR2 reads FQGNSA. This CDR3 region has 13 residues.

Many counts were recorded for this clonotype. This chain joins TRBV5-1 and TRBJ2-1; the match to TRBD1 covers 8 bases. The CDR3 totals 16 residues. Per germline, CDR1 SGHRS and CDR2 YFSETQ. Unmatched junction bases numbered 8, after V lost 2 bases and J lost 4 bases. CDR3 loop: CASSLGGTGDYNEQFF. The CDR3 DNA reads TGCGCCAGCAGCTTAGGCGGGACAGGAGATTACAATGAGCAGTTCTTC.

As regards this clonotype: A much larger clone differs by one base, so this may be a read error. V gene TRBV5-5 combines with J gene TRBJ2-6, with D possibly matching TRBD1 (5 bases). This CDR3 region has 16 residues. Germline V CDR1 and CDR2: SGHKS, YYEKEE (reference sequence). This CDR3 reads CASSLAFMTGANVPTF. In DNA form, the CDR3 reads TGTGCCAGCAGCTTGGCTTTTATGACTGGGGCCAACGTCCCGACTTTC.

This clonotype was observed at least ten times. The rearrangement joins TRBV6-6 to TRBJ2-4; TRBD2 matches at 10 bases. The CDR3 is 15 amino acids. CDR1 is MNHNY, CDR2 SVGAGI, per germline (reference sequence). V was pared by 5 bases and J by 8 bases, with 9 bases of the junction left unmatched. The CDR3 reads CASSPPGLALHIQYF. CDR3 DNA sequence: TGTGCCAGCAGTCCCCCGGGACTAGCGTTGCACATTCAGTACTTC.

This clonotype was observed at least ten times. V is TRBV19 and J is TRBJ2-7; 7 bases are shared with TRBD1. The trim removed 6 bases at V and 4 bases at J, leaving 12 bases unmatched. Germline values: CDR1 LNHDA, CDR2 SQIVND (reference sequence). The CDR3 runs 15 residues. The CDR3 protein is CASSRYGQVGYEQYF. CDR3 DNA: TGTGCCAGTAGCCGATACGGACAGGTCGGGTACGAGCAGTACTTC.

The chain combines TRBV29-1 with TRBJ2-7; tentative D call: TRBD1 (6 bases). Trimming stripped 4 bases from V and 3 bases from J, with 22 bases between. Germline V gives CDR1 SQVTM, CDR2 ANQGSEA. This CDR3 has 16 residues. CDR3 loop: CSVGGPRTPTNYEQYF. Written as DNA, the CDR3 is TGCAGCGTTGGGGGGCCCCGGACCCCGACCAACTACGAGCAGTACTTC.

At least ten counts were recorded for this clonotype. DNA for the CDR3: TGTGCCAGCAGCTTAGCGAGTCAGGGGGGTTCACCCCTCCACTTT. This gives the protein CASSLASQGGSPLHF. V gene TRBV7-2 combines with J gene TRBJ1-6, with TRBD1 identical over 7 bases. Germline CDR1 SGHTA, CDR2 FQGNSA. V gave up 0 bases and J gave up 9 bases; unmatched junction bases: 5. The CDR3 contains 15 residues.

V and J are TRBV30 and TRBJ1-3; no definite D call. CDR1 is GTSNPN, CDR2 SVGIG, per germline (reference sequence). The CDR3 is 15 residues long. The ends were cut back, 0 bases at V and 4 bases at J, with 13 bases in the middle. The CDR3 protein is CAWSVSGRRGNTIYF. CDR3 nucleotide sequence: TGTGCCTGGAGTGTATCTGGGCGTCGGGGAAACACCATATATTTT.

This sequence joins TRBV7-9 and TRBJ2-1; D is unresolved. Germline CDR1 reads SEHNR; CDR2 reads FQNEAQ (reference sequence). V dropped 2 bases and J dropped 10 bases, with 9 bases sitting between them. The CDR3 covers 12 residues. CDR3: CASSLIVGEQFF. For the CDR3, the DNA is TGTGCCAGCAGCTTAATAGTGGGGGAGCAGTTCTTC.

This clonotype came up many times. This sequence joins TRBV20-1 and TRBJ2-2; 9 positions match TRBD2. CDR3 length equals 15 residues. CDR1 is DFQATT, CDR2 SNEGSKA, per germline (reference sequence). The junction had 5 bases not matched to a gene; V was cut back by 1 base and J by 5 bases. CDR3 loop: CSARASGDVTGELFF. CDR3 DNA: TGCAGTGCTAGAGCTAGCGGGGATGTTACCGGGGAGCTGTTTTTT.

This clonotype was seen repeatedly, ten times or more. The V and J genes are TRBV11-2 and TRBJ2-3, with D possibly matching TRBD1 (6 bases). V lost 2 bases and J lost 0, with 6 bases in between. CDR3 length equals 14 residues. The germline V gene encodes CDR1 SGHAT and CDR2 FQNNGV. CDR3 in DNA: TGTGCCAGCAGCTTAACAGGGAGCACAGATACGCAGTATTTT. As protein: CASSLTGSTDTQYF.

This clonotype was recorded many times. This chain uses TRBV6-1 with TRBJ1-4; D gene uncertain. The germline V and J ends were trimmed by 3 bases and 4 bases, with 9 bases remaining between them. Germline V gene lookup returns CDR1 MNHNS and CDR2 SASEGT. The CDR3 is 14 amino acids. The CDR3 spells CASSDLGNNEKLFF. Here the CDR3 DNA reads TGTGCCAGCAGTGATTTGGGGAATAATGAAAAACTGTTTTTT.

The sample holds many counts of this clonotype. The CDR3 spells CASSYSTSYEQYF. The CDR3 nucleotides read TGTGCCAGCAGTTACTCGACCTCCTACGAGCAGTACTTC. The rearrangement uses TRBV6-5 and TRBJ2-7, with no clear D. CDR3 length: 13 residues. Germline V gives CDR1 MNHEY, CDR2 SVGAGI. V dropped 0 bases and J dropped 0 bases, with 3 bases sitting between them.

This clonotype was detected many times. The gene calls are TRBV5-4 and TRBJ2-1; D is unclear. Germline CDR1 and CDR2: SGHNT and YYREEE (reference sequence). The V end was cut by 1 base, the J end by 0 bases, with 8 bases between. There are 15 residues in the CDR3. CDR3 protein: CASSLSQSSYNEQFF. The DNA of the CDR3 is TGTGCCAGCAGCTTGTCACAGAGCTCCTACAATGAGCAGTTCTTC.

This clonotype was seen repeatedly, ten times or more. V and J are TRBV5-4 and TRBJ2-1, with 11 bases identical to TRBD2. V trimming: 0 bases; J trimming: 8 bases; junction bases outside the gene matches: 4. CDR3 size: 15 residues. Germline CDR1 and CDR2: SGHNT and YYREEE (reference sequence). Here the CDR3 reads CASSLVAGGLHEQFF. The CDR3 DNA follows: TGTGCCAGCAGCTTGGTAGCGGGGGGGTTGCATGAGCAGTTCTTC.